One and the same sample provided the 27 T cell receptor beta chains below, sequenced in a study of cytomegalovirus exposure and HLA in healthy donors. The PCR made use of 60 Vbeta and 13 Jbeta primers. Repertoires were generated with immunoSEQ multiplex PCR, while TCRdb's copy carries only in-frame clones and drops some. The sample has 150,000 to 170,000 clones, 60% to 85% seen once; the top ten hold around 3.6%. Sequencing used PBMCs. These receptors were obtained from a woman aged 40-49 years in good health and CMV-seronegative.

The CDR3 loop reads CASSQDPTEETFF. CDR3 coding DNA: TGCGCCAGCAGCCAAGATCCAACGGAGGAAACTTTCTTT. The chain employs TRBV4-1 and TRBJ1-1; D gene ambiguous. Germline V CDR1 and CDR2: MGHRA, YSYEKL. With 0 bases removed from V and 12 bases from J, the gap between germline ends came to 14 bases. The CDR3 contains 13 residues.

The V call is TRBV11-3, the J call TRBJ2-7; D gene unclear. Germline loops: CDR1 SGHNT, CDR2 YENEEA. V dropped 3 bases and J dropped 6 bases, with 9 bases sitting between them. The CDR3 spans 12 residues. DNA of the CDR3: TGTGCCAGCAGCTTTGAGCGTTCCGAGCAGTACTTC. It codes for CASSFERSEQYF.

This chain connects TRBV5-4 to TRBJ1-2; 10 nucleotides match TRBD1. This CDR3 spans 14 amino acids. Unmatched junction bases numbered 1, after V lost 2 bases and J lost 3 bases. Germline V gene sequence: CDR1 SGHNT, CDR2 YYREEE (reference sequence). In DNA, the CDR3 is TGTGCCAGCAGCTTTGACAGGGGGCACTATGGCTACACCTTC. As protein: CASSFDRGHYGYTF.

This chain's CDR3 is CASSSRLAGRNEQFF. In DNA, the CDR3 is TGTGCCAGCAGCTCCAGACTAGCGGGAAGGAATGAGCAGTTCTTC. V gene TRBV11-2 combines with J gene TRBJ2-1; 11 bases agree with TRBD2. CDR1 SGHAT and CDR2 FQNNGV come from the germline V gene. The ends lost 4 bases at V and 7 bases at J; junction bases unmatched: 6. The CDR3 contains 15 residues.

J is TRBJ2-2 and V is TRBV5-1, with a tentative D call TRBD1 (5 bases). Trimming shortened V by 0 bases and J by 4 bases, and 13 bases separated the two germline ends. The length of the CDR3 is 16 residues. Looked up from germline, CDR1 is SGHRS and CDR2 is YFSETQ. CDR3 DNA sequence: TGCGCCAGCAGCTTGGATAAGGGGATTGGCACCGGGGAGCTGTTTTTT. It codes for CASSLDKGIGTGELFF.

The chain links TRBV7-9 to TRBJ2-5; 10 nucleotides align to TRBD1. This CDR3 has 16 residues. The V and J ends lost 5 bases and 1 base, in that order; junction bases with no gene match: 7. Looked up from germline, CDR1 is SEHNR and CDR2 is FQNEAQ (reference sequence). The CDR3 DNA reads TGTGCCAGCAGCCGGCCTGACAGGGGGCGCCAAGAGACCCAGTACTTC. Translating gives CASSRPDRGRQETQYF.

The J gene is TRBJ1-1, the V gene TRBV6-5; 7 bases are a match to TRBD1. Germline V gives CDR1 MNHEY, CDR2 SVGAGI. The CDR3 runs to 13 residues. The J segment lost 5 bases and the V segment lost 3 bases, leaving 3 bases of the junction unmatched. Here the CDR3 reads CASSYRGRTEAFF. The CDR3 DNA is TGTGCCAGCAGTTATAGGGGGCGTACTGAAGCTTTCTTT.

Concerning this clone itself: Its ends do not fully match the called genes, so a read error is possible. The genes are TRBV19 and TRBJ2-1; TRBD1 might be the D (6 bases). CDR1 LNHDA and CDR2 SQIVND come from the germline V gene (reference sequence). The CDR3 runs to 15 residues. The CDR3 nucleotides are TGTGCCAGTAGTAGCCAAGTGGGGGCGAAAAATGAGCAGATCTTC. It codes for CASSSQVGAKNEQIF.

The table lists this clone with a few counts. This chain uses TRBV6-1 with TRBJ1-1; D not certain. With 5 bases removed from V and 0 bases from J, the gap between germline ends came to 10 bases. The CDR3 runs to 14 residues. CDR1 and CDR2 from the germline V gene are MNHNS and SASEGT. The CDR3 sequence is CASSREPMNTEAFF. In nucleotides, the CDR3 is TGTGCCAGCAGTCGTGAGCCCATGAACACTGAAGCTTTCTTT.

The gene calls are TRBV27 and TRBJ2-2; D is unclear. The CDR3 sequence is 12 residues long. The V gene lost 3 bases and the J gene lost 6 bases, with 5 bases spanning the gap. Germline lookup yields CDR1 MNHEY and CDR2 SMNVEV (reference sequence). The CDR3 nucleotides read TGTGCCAGCAGTTTCTCTTCCGGGGAGCTGTTTTTT. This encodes CASSFSSGELFF.

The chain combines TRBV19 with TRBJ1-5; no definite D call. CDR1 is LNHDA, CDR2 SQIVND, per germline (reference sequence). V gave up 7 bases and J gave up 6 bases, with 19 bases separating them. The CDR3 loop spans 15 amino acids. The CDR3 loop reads CASTGSRGNGQPQHF. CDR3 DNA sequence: TGTGCCAGTACCGGAAGCAGAGGGAACGGTCAGCCCCAGCATTTT.

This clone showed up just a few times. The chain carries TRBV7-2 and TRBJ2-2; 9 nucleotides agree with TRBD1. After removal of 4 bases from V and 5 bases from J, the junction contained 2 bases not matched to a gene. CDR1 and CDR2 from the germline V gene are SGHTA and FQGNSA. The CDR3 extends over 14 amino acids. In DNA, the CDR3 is TGTGCCAGCAGCTCGGGACAGGGAACCGGGGAGCTGTTTTTT. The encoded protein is CASSSGQGTGELFF. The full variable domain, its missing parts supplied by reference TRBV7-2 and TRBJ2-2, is GAGVSQSPSNKVTEKGKDVELRCDPISGHTALYWYRQSLGQGLEFLIYFQGNSAPDKSGLPSDRFSAERTGGSVSTLTIQRTQQEDSAVYLCASSSGQGTGELFFGEGSRLTVL.

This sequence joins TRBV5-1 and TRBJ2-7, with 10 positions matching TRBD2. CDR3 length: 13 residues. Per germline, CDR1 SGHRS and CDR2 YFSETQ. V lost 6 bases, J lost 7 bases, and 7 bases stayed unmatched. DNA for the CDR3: TGCGCCAGCAACCTAGCGGGAGATGGGGAGCAGTACTTC. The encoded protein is CASNLAGDGEQYF.

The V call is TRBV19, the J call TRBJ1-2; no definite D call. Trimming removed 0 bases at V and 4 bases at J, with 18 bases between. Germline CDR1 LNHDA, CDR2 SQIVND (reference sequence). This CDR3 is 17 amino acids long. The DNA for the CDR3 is TGTGCCAGTAGTATAGACCGGGAGTTGACCGGCTTCTATGGCTACACCTTC. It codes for CASSIDRELTGFYGYTF. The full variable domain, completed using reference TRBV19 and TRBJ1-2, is DGGITQSPKYLFRKEGQNVTLSCEQNLNHDAMYWYRQDPGQGLRLIYYSQIVNDFQKGDIAEGYSVSREKKESFPLTVTSAQKNPTAFYLCASSIDRELTGFYGYTFGSGTRLTVV.

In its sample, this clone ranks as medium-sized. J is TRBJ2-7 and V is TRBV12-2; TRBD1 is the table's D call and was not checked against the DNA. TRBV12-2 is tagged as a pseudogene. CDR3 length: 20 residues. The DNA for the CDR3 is TGTGCAAGTCGCTTAGTCCGAATACGGGGGATAGGGACAGGGGTGAGTGAGCAGTACTTC. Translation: CASRLVRIRGIGTGVSEQYF.

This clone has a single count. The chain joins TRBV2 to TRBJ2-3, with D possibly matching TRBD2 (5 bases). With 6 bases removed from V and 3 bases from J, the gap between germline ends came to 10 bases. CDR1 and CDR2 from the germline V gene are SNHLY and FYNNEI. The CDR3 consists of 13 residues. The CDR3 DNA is TGTGCCAGCAGCCAACTAGGGACAGATACGCAGTATTTT. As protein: CASSQLGTDTQYF.

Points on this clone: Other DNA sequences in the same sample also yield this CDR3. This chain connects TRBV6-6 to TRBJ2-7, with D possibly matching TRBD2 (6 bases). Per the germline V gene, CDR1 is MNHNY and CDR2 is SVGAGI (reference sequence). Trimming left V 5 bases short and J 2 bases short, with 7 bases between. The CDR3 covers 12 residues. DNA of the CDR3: TGTGCCAGCAGTCCGGGGGCCTACGAGCAGTACTTC. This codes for CASSPGAYEQYF.

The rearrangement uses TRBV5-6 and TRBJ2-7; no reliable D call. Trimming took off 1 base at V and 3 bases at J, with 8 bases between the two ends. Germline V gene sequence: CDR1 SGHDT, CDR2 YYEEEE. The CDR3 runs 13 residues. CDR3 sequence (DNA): TGTGCCAGCAGCTTGCAAGTAGTCTACGAGCAGTACTTC. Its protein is CASSLQVVYEQYF.

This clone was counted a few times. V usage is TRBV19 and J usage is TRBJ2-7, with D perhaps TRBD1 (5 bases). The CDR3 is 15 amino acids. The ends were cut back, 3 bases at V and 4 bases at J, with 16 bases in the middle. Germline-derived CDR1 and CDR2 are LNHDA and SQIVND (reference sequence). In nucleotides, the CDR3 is TGTGCCAGTAGTATCGTAGGGGATCCGTTTTACGAGCAGTACTTC. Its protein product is CASSIVGDPFYEQYF.

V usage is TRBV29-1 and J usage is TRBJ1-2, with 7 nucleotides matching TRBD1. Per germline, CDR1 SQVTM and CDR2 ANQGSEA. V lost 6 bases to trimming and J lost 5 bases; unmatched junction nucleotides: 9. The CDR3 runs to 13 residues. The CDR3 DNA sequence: TGCAGCGTCCAAGGGGGACAGCCATATGGCTACACCTTC. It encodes CSVQGGQPYGYTF. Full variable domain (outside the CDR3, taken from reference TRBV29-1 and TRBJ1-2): SAVISQKPSRDICQRGTSLTIQCQVDSQVTMMFWYRQQPGQSLTLIATANQGSEATYESGFVIDKFPISRPNLTFSTLTVSNMSPEDSSIYLCSVQGGQPYGYTFGSGTRLTVV.

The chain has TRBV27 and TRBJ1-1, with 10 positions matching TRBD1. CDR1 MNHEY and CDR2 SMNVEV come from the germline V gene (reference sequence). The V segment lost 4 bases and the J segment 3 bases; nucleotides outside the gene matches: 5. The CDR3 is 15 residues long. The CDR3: CASSWGQGRDTEAFF. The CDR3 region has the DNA TGTGCCAGCAGTTGGGGACAGGGGAGAGACACTGAAGCTTTCTTT.

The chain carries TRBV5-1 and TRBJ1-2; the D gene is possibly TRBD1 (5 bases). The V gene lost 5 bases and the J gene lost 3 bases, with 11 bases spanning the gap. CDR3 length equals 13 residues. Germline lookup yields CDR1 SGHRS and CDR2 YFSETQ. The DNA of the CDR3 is TGCGCCAGCAGTACAGGCTGGGACTATGGCTACACCTTC. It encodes CASSTGWDYGYTF.

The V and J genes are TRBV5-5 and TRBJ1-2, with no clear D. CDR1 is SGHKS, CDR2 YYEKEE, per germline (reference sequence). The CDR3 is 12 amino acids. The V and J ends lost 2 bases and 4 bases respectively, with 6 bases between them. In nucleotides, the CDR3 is TGTGCCAGCAGCTTATACTCCTATGGCTACACCTTC. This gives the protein CASSLYSYGYTF.

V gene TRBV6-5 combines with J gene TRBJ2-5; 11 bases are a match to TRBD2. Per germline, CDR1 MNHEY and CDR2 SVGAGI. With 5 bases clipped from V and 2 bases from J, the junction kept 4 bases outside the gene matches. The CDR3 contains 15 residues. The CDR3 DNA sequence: TGTGCCAGCAGTACTAGCGGGAGTTGGCAAGAGACCCAGTACTTC. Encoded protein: CASSTSGSWQETQYF.

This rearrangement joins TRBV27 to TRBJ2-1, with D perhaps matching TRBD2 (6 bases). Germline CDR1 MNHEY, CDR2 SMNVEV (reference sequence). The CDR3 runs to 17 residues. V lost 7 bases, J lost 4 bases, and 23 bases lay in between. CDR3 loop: CASTQQSGTPSYNEQFF. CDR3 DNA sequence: TGTGCCAGCACACAACAATCCGGGACTCCGTCTTACAATGAGCAGTTCTTC.

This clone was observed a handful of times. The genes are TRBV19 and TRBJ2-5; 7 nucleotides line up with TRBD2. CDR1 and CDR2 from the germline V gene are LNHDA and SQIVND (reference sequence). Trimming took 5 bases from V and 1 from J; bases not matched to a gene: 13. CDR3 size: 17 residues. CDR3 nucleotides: TGTGCCAGTAGTCCCCAAGGGAGGGGTGGACTCCAAGAGACCCAGTACTTC. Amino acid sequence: CASSPQGRGGLQETQYF.

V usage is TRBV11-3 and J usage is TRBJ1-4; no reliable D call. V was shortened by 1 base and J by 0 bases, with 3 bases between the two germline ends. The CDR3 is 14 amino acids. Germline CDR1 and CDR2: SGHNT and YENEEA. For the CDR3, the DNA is TGTGCCAGCAGCTTAGCCACAACTAATGAAAAACTGTTTTTT. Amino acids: CASSLATTNEKLFF.